These 32 T cell receptor beta chains came from one sample sequenced in a study of Graves' ophthalmopathy and Graves' hyperthyroidism. Amplified material comprised TCR beta CDR3 regions derived from RNA transcripts. HTBI-primed first-round RT-PCR preceded second-round multiplex PCR. TCRdb recomputed calls from the multiplex PCR reads with MiXCR, one row per CDR3 protein. The sample includes almost 400,000 distinct CDR3 sequences, about 16% of them seen just once. The sequencing sample was made of peripheral blood. The receptors originated from a young woman with Graves' ophthalmopathy.

This clonotype was found many times. The chain recombines TRBV2 with TRBJ2-3; D is unclear. Germline CDR1 SNHLY, CDR2 FYNNEI. The ends were cut back, 6 bases at V and 1 base at J, with 11 bases in the middle. CDR3 length equals 14 residues. CDR3 bases: TGTGCCAGCAGGTTGAGAGTGGGCACAGATACGCAGTATTTT. Residues: CASRLRVGTDTQYF.

This clonotype was recorded at least ten times. V usage is TRBV20-1 and J usage is TRBJ2-7, with 9 nucleotides matching TRBD2. CDR1 DFQATT and CDR2 SNEGSKA come from the germline V gene (reference sequence). The CDR3 is 16 amino acids. V gave up 3 bases and J gave up 3 bases; unmatched junction bases: 12. CDR3 nucleotides: TGCAGTGCTAGTCAAGTGTGGCTAGCGGGAATCTACGAGCAGTACTTC. Residues: CSASQVWLAGIYEQYF.

This clonotype was detected ten times or more. The V call is TRBV4-3, the J call TRBJ1-5; D is possibly TRBD1 (6 bases). Trimming took off 0 bases at V and 6 bases at J, with 12 bases between the two ends. The germline CDR1 and CDR2 sequences are LGHNA and YSLEER. This CDR3 is 15 amino acids long. In nucleotides, the CDR3 is TGCGCCAGCAGCCAAGATGGGGGCGCGGGTCAGCCCCAGCATTTT. Its translation is CASSQDGGAGQPQHF.

This clonotype was seen many times. This sequence joins TRBV5-5 and TRBJ1-1; unclear D gene. The V gene lost 1 base and the J gene lost 0 bases, with 7 bases spanning the gap. The V gene's germline CDR1 is SGHKS and CDR2 YYEKEE (reference sequence). The CDR3 extends over 14 amino acids. CDR3 nucleotides: TGTGCCAGCAGCTTGCCTACAATGAACACTGAAGCTTTCTTT. This gives the protein CASSLPTMNTEAFF.

This clonotype was observed many times. This rearrangement joins TRBV20-1 to TRBJ1-2, with 7 bases that match TRBD1. The CDR3 is made up of 15 amino acids. The J segment lost 3 bases and the V segment lost 0 bases, leaving 7 bases of the junction unmatched. Germline values: CDR1 DFQATT, CDR2 SNEGSKA (reference sequence). As DNA, the CDR3 is TGCAGTGCTAGAGATCTTAGGGGGCGCGACTATGGCTACACCTTC. Protein: CSARDLRGRDYGYTF.

A few counts support this clonotype. The V and J genes are TRBV6-1 and TRBJ2-7; 7 bases are a match to TRBD1. Germline V CDR1 and CDR2: MNHNS, SASEGT. The CDR3 spans 15 residues. The ends lost 7 bases at V and 1 base at J; junction bases unmatched: 10. CDR3 nucleotide sequence: TGTGCCAGCACCACCACGCCGGGACAGTCCTACGAGCAGTACTTC. Protein sequence: CASTTTPGQSYEQYF.

This clonotype has a count of ten or more. This chain connects TRBV19 to TRBJ1-5, with TRBD1 matching 7 bases. This CDR3 spans 16 amino acids. V dropped 0 bases and J dropped 0; count of bases not matched to a gene: 2. The germline gives CDR1 LNHDA, CDR2 SQIVND (reference sequence). The CDR3: CASSIERDSSNQPQHF. CDR3 DNA sequence: TGTGCCAGTAGTATAGAACGGGACAGTAGCAATCAGCCCCAGCATTTT.

The rearrangement uses TRBV7-8 and TRBJ1-2, with 8 bases lining up with TRBD1. Germline CDR1 reads SGHVS; CDR2 reads FQNEAQ. CDR3 size: 15 residues. Trimming removed 2 bases from V and 7 bases from J; junction bases left unmatched: 9. CDR3 bases: TGTGCCAGCAGCTTAAGAGCAGGGGGCGTTTCTGGCTACACCTTC. Amino acids: CASSLRAGGVSGYTF. Complete variable domain (other parts from reference TRBV7-8 and TRBJ1-2): GAGVSQSPRYKVAKRGQDVALRCDPISGHVSLFWYQQALGQGPEFLTYFQNEAQLDKSGLPSDRFFAERPEGSVSTLKIQRTQQEDSAVYLCASSLRAGGVSGYTFGSGTRLTVV.

V gene TRBV12-3 or TRBV12-4 combines with J gene TRBJ2-2; maybe TRBD2 (5 bases). V lost 6 bases and J 4 bases, leaving 15 bases between the germline ends. The CDR3 has 15 residues. The CDR3 spells CASRGDVAGTGELFF. The CDR3 DNA reads TGTGCCAGCAGAGGCGACGTGGCGGGCACCGGGGAGCTGTTTTTT.

This clonotype was recorded many times. The chain has TRBV6-2 or TRBV6-3 and TRBJ2-7; 11 nucleotides align to TRBD2. J was trimmed by 3 bases and V by 6 bases; bases with no gene match: 4. CDR1 MNHEY and CDR2 SVGEGT come from the germline V gene. The CDR3 extends over 14 amino acids. CDR3 sequence reads: CASRLTSGIYEQYF. The DNA of the CDR3 is TGTGCCAGCAGGCTGACTAGCGGGATCTACGAGCAGTACTTC.

This clonotype was counted many times. V is TRBV27 and J is TRBJ1-2; weak D call: TRBD1 (6 bases). Germline V gene data show CDR1 as MNHEY and CDR2 as SMNVEV (reference sequence). The ends were cut back, 6 bases at V and 4 bases at J, with 15 bases in the middle. The length of the CDR3 is 14 residues. CDR3 region: CASSKRQASYGYTF. The CDR3, as DNA: TGTGCCAGCAGCAAACGACAGGCCTCCTATGGCTACACCTTC.

This clonotype was recorded many times. The chain has TRBV6-1 and TRBJ1-2; D unclear. The germline gives CDR1 MNHNS, CDR2 SASEGT. Between the trimmed V and J ends, which lost 6 bases and 0 bases, there was a span of 11 bases. The CDR3 loop spans 14 amino acids. As DNA, the CDR3 is TGTGCCAGCAGCCTCAGCTGGGCTAACTATGGCTACACCTTC. Translation: CASSLSWANYGYTF.

In this sample, this clonotype turned up many times. The gene calls are TRBV19 and TRBJ1-1; the D gene is possibly TRBD1 (6 bases). Germline loops: CDR1 LNHDA, CDR2 SQIVND (reference sequence). The CDR3 loop spans 14 amino acids. Trimming stripped 3 bases from V and 4 bases from J, with 12 bases between. CDR3 in DNA: TGTGCCAGTAGTATCTCGGGGGCGAGCACTGAAGCTTTCTTT. As protein: CASSISGASTEAFF.

This clonotype was recorded at least ten times. This chain uses TRBV7-2 with TRBJ1-2; no reliable D call. Trimming took 5 bases from V and 4 from J, leaving 17 bases between them. Germline-derived CDR1 and CDR2 are SGHTA and FQGNSA. The length of the CDR3 is 15 residues. CDR3 in amino acids: CASSEGLSVFYGYTF. The CDR3 DNA follows: TGTGCCAGCAGCGAAGGCCTGTCGGTGTTCTATGGCTACACCTTC.

Many counts were recorded for this clonotype. The V and J genes are TRBV20-1 and TRBJ2-7; 12 bases agree with TRBD2. The CDR3 sequence is 15 residues long. Looked up from germline, CDR1 is DFQATT and CDR2 is SNEGSKA (reference sequence). V lost 5 bases, J lost 3 bases, and 8 bases stayed unmatched. CDR3 sequence (DNA): TGCAGTGCTCGACCCCTAGCGGGGGGGATCTACGAGCAGTACTTC. It encodes CSARPLAGGIYEQYF.

The chain carries TRBV24-1 and TRBJ2-2; the D call may be TRBD1 or TRBD2 (5 bases each). The CDR3 runs 13 residues. V was cut by 7 bases and J by 7 bases, with 12 bases left in between. Germline V gene lookup returns CDR1 KGHDR and CDR2 SFDVKD. This CDR3 is CATRAQGDGELFF. The CDR3 nucleotides are TGTGCCACCAGAGCCCAGGGAGACGGGGAGCTGTTTTTT.

This clonotype was counted ten times or more. The chain joins TRBV27 to TRBJ2-7, with D maybe TRBD1 (6 bases). The CDR3 contains 14 residues. V lost 2 bases to trimming and J lost 3 bases, with 11 bases between them. Germline CDR1 and CDR2: MNHEY and SMNVEV (reference sequence). CDR3 in DNA: TGTGCCAGCAGTTTACGAGCAGGGGTCTACGAGCAGTACTTC. This sequence encodes CASSLRAGVYEQYF.

This clonotype occurred many times. CDR3 in amino acids: CASSPPKLRGTEAFF. The CDR3 DNA reads TGTGCCAGCTCACCACCGAAGTTGAGGGGCACTGAAGCTTTCTTT. J is TRBJ1-1 and V is TRBV18; the D gene is possibly TRBD1 (5 bases). The CDR3 extends over 15 amino acids. Germline CDR1 is KGHSH and CDR2 is LQKENI. Deletions cut 0 bases from V and 4 bases from J, with 12 bases between.

This clonotype was counted once. The CDR3 protein is CASSGSGLETQYF. The CDR3 DNA reads TGTGCCAGCAGTGGAAGCGGTTTGGAGACCCAGTACTTC. This chain joins TRBV12-3 or TRBV12-4 and TRBJ2-5; perhaps TRBD2 as D (5 bases). This CDR3 spans 13 amino acids. V was shortened by 5 bases and J by 5 bases, with 12 bases between the two germline ends.

This clonotype has at least ten counts. The chain couples TRBV6-5 to TRBJ2-5; TRBD1 or TRBD2 may be the D gene (5 bases each). Germline assignment: CDR1 MNHEY and CDR2 SVGAGI. V lost 6 bases and J lost 11, with 31 bases in between. This CDR3 comprises 17 residues. The CDR3 nucleotides read TGTGCCAGCAGCTCCCCTCGGGGCGACGGAAGGGTACGGACTCAGTACTTC. Translating gives CASSSPRGDGRVRTQYF.

The table lists this clonotype with many counts. The chain recombines TRBV10-3 with TRBJ2-5; D remains unclear. The CDR3 is 13 amino acids. V shed 3 bases and J shed 4 bases, with 9 bases lying between them. The germline gives CDR1 ENHRY, CDR2 SYGVKD. The CDR3 reads CAISDPFTETQYF. Written as DNA, the CDR3 is TGTGCCATCAGTGACCCCTTCACAGAGACCCAGTACTTC.

This clonotype was recorded at least ten times. V gene TRBV7-2 combines with J gene TRBJ1-3, with a weak D call TRBD1 (5 bases). The CDR3 consists of 18 residues. V gave up 0 bases and J gave up 1 base, with 16 bases separating them. CDR1 and CDR2 from the germline V gene are SGHTA and FQGNSA. The CDR3 DNA reads TGTGCCAGCAGCTTAGCGGGGCTGGGGATGTTTTCTGGAAACACCATATATTTT. Amino acids: CASSLAGLGMFSGNTIYF.

This clonotype appeared many times. The rearrangement links TRBV6-5 to TRBJ1-1; D possibly corresponds to TRBD1 (6 bases). Germline lookup yields CDR1 MNHEY and CDR2 SVGAGI. The CDR3 totals 15 residues. V dropped 2 bases and J dropped 1 base, with 11 bases sitting between them. CDR3 bases: TGTGCCAGCAGTTACAGGGGGGACCCGAACACTGAAGCTTTCTTT. Translating it yields CASSYRGDPNTEAFF.

This clonotype was recorded at least ten times. This chain uses TRBV5-1 with TRBJ1-1; D remains unclear. The length of the CDR3 is 13 residues. In germline, CDR1 is SGHRS, CDR2 YFSETQ. V was clipped by 4 bases and J by 5 bases, with 12 bases between them. As DNA, the CDR3 is TGCGCCAGCAGCAGTCTTTCGGGAACTGAAGCTTTCTTT. Amino acids: CASSSLSGTEAFF.

This clonotype appeared many times. V and J are TRBV15 and TRBJ2-5; no definite D call. Trimming took 1 base from V and 5 from J, leaving 5 bases between them. CDR3 length: 12 residues. Germline V gene data show CDR1 as LNHNV and CDR2 as YYDKDF (reference sequence). CDR3 in amino acids: CATSRAGETQYF. The CDR3 nucleotides are TGTGCCACCAGCAGAGCGGGCGAGACCCAGTACTTC.

This clonotype was seen more than once but under ten times. The chain couples TRBV7-2 to TRBJ1-2; D is uncertain. This CDR3 is built from 13 residues. Between the trimmed V and J ends, which lost 6 bases and 2 bases, there was a span of 10 bases. Looked up from germline, CDR1 is SGHTA and CDR2 is FQGNSA. CDR3 in DNA: TGTGCCAGCAGGGGGAACGCCAACTATGGCTACACCTTC. Translating it yields CASRGNANYGYTF.

This clonotype was recorded at least ten times. The J gene is TRBJ2-7, the V gene TRBV6-1; maybe TRBD2 (7 bases). This CDR3 region has 15 residues. Trimming removed 2 bases from V and 3 bases from J, with 14 bases in between. Germline V CDR1 and CDR2: MNHNS, SASEGT. The CDR3 nucleotides are TGTGCCAGCAGTGAATGGGGGGAGGGACACTACGAGCAGTACTTC. This gives the protein CASSEWGEGHYEQYF.

Ten or more counts support this clonotype. The chain is built from TRBV4-2 and TRBJ2-5, with 7 positions matching TRBD2. Germline CDR1 reads LGHNA; CDR2 reads YNFKEQ. Trimming removed 5 bases from V and 4 bases from J; junction bases left unmatched: 13. The CDR3 spans 16 residues. The CDR3 sequence: CASSSSRAGDLETQYF. CDR3 sequence (DNA): TGTGCCAGCAGCTCCAGTAGGGCGGGAGATCTAGAGACCCAGTACTTC.

This clonotype was counted between two and nine times. The chain carries TRBV12-3 or TRBV12-4 and TRBJ2-7, with 9 bases aligning to TRBD2. The CDR3 extends over 16 amino acids. V lost 5 bases to trimming and J lost 3 bases; unmatched junction nucleotides: 11. Here the CDR3 DNA reads TGTGCCAGCAGTCCCCAGGGGACTAGCAGGGGCTACGAGCAGTACTTC. This gives the protein CASSPQGTSRGYEQYF.

There are many counts of this clonotype. This chain joins TRBV6-1 and TRBJ2-3, with D possibly TRBD2 on 6 matching bases. This CDR3 has 15 amino acids. Germline V CDR1 and CDR2: MNHNS, SASEGT. The ends were cut back, 3 bases at V and 8 bases at J, with 18 bases in the middle. For the CDR3, the DNA is TGTGCCAGCAGTGATCGATGGCTCCGGGAGCCTACGCAGTATTTT. It yields the protein CASSDRWLREPTQYF.

This clonotype was recorded at least ten times. The V and J genes are TRBV6-2 or TRBV6-3 and TRBJ1-2; 11 nucleotides align to TRBD1. V gave up 6 bases and J gave up 6 bases; unmatched junction bases: 6. The CDR3 runs 14 residues. The germline CDR1 and CDR2 sequences are MNHEY and SVGEGT. The CDR3 spells CASRGPGQGDGYTF. The CDR3 nucleotides are TGTGCCAGCAGAGGCCCGGGACAGGGGGATGGCTACACCTTC.

This clonotype was observed many times. The J gene is TRBJ2-7, the V gene TRBV11-2; 8 bases line up with TRBD1. V dropped 4 bases and J dropped 3; count of bases not matched to a gene: 8. Germline CDR1 and CDR2: SGHAT and FQNNGV. This CDR3 contains 15 residues. CDR3 coding DNA: TGTGCCAGCAGCTCCGTAGGACAGGGAGACTACGAGCAGTACTTC. It codes for CASSSVGQGDYEQYF.